Below, one T cell receptor beta chain is given with its context. As yet, its antigen is unknown. TCR beta sequencing was performed on blood CD8+ and CD4+ T cells. TEMRA cells were FACS-enriched, and CD8+ and CD4+ T cells were isolated negatively. The sample originates from a study of CD8 T cells in Susac syndrome. Whole-study findings and limits: The study admitted that it had a relatively small number of individuals in its TCR sequencing and HLA analysis.

V was pared by 6 bases and J by 7 bases, with 5 bases of the junction left unmatched. CDR3 size: 12 residues. Germline CDR1 is SQVTM and CDR2 is ANQGSEA. It was with random hexamers that about 0.45 to 1 ug RNA was reverse transcribed. TCR beta CDR3 was amplified by immunoSEQ multiplex PCR. This amplification extended across 54 Vbeta and 13 Jbeta segments. TCRdb called the immunoSEQ multiplex PCR reads again in MiXCR, with one record for every CDR3 protein. The sample holds around 200,000 distinct CDR3 sequences, more than 85% seen once. V usage is TRBV29-1 and J usage is TRBJ1-4; TRBD1 matches at 7 bases. Sequencing used CD4+ T cells from PBMCs. The receptor comes from a human donor with multiple sclerosis. The CDR3 here is CSVQGSGEKLFF. In DNA form, the CDR3 reads TGCAGCGTACAGGGGAGCGGTGAAAAACTGTTTTTT.